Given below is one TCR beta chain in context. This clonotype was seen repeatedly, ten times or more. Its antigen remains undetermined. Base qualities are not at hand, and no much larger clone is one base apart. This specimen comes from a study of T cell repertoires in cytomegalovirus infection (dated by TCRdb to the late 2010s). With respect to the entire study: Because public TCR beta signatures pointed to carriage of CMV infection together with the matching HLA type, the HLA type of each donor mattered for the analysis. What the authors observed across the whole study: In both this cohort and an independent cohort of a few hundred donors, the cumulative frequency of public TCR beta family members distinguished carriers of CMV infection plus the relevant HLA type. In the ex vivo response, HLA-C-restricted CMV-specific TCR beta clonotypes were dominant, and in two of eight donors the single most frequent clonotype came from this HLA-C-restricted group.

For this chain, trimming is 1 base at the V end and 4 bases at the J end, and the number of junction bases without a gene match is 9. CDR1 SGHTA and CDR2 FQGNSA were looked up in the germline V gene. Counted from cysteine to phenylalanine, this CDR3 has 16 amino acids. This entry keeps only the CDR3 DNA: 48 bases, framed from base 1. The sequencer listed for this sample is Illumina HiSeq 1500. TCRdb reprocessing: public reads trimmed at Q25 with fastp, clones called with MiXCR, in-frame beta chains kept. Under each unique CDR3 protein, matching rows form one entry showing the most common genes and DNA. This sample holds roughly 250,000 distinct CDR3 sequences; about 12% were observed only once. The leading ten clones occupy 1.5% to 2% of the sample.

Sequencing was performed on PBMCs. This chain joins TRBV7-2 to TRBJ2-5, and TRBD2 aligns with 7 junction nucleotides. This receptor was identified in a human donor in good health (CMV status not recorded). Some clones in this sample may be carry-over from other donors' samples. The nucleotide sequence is TGTGCCAGCAGCTTAGATCCTGGGGGGGTAGGAGAGACCCAGTACTTC. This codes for CASSLDPGGVGETQYF.